Each of the 12 T cell receptor beta chains below was sequenced from the same sample in a study of CD8+CD57+ T cells in acquired aplastic anemia. Patients chosen for sequencing had shown CD8+CD57+ cell expansion by flow cytometry. TCR beta VDJ and CDR3 were profiled, and genomic DNA was the template. TCRdb re-derived calls from the reads in MiXCR, one entry per CDR3 protein. The profile shows about 190,000 distinct CDR3 sequences, 40% to 50% of them singletons. The material sequenced was sorted CD4+, CD8+, or CD8+CD57+ T cells (not recorded which) from PBMCs. These receptors came from a human donor with aplastic anemia.

There are a few counts of this clonotype. V usage is TRBV15 and J usage is TRBJ2-3; D call uncertain. Germline assignment: CDR1 LNHNV and CDR2 YYDKDF (reference sequence). The length of the CDR3 is 16 residues. V was trimmed by 0 bases and J by 0 bases, leaving 10 bases between them. CDR3 in DNA: TGTGCCACCAGCAGAGATGGGGTAGAAAGCACAGATACGCAGTATTTT. Protein: CATSRDGVESTDTQYF.

This clonotype has a count of ten or more. The V and J genes are TRBV29-1 and TRBJ1-1, with D hard to call. With 5 bases removed from V and 1 base from J, the gap between germline ends came to 8 bases. Looked up from germline, CDR1 is SQVTM and CDR2 is ANQGSEA. The CDR3 is made up of 12 amino acids. CDR3 sequence reads: CSVRNGNTEAFF. The CDR3 coding sequence is TGCAGCGTTAGAAATGGGAACACTGAAGCTTTCTTT.

Many counts were recorded for this clonotype. The CDR3 here is CATGTGRGETQYF. In DNA, the CDR3 is TGTGCCACCGGGACAGGGAGGGGAGAGACCCAGTACTTC. The J gene is TRBJ2-5, the V gene TRBV10-3, with 9 nucleotides matching TRBD1. The germline CDR1 and CDR2 sequences are ENHRY and SYGVKD. Trimming at V came to 10 bases and at J to 4 bases, leaving 7 bases not matched to a gene. This CDR3 comprises 13 residues.

A word on this clonotype: A much larger clone is a single base away; this may be a read error. This chain connects TRBV10-3 to TRBJ1-2, with no clear D. Trimming took off 10 bases at V and 4 bases at J, with 7 bases between the two ends. This CDR3 is built from 10 residues. In germline, CDR1 is ENHRY, CDR2 SYGVKD. The CDR3 here is CASGLYGYTF. The CDR3, as DNA: TGTGCCAGCGGTCTCTATGGCTACACCTTC.

This chain connects TRBV29-1 to TRBJ1-6; D is ambiguous. The CDR3 runs to 14 residues. The germline V and J ends were trimmed by 4 bases and 9 bases, with 16 bases remaining between them. From germline, CDR1 is SQVTM and CDR2 ANQGSEA. The CDR3 loop reads CSVADKRSGSPLHF. As DNA, the CDR3 is TGCAGCGTTGCCGACAAGAGGTCGGGTTCACCCCTCCACTTT. Filled out from reference TRBV29-1 and TRBJ1-6, the complete variable domain reads SAVISQKPSRDICQRGTSLTIQCQVDSQVTMMFWYRQQPGQSLTLIATANQGSEATYESGFVIDKFPISRPNLTFSTLTVSNMSPEDSSIYLCSVADKRSGSPLHFGNGTRLTVT.

There are a few counts of this clonotype. The V gene is TRBV30, the J gene TRBJ1-4; a weak D match, TRBD1 (5 bases). With 0 bases removed from V and 13 bases from J, the gap between germline ends came to 21 bases. Germline V gene data show CDR1 as GTSNPN and CDR2 as SVGIG (reference sequence). The CDR3 loop spans 15 amino acids. CDR3 coding DNA: TGTGCCTGGAGTGTACCCCACAGATGGGACTGGAGACTGTTTTTT. It codes for CAWSVPHRWDWRLFF.

The chain employs TRBV18 and TRBJ1-1, with TRBD1 matching over 8 bases. The trim removed 3 bases at V and 7 bases at J, leaving 7 bases unmatched. The CDR3 loop spans 14 amino acids. Germline CDR1 reads KGHSH; CDR2 reads LQKENI. The CDR3: CASSPTGALIEAFF. CDR3 bases: TGTGCCAGCTCACCGACAGGGGCCCTAATTGAAGCTTTCTTT.

This clonotype was seen at least ten times. J is TRBJ2-3 and V is TRBV13; D call uncertain. The V end was cut by 0 bases, the J end by 2 bases, with 3 bases between. The CDR3 covers 13 residues. Germline assignment: CDR1 PRHDT and CDR2 FYEKMQ (reference sequence). Here the CDR3 DNA reads TGTGCCAGCAGCTTAGGGGTCACAGATACGCAGTATTTT. Amino acids: CASSLGVTDTQYF.

This chain links TRBV2 with TRBJ1-1; TRBD1 matches at 8 bases. J gave up 2 bases and V 4 bases, and 9 bases lay outside the gene matches. This CDR3 comprises 16 residues. Germline V gene lookup returns CDR1 SNHLY and CDR2 FYNNEI. The CDR3 bases are TGTGCCAGCAGTGTCACCCGGACAGGGAAAAACACTGAAGCTTTCTTT. It is translated as CASSVTRTGKNTEAFF.

The rearrangement joins TRBV6-4 to TRBJ2-5; D is perhaps TRBD1 or TRBD2 (6 bases each). The CDR3 has 16 amino acids. The V end was cut by 4 bases, the J end by 1 base, with 16 bases between. Germline-derived CDR1 and CDR2 are MRHNA and SNTAGT. The CDR3 coding sequence is TGTGCCAGCAGTGTAAGGGCGGAGGGGGGCCAAGAGACCCAGTACTTC. Its translation is CASSVRAEGGQETQYF.

The chain combines TRBV5-4 with TRBJ1-1, with a tentative D call TRBD1 (5 bases). Looked up from germline, CDR1 is SGHNT and CDR2 is YYREEE (reference sequence). CDR3 length equals 14 residues. V was cut by 1 base and J by 5 bases, with 12 bases left in between. The CDR3 DNA sequence: TGTGCCAGCAGCTTGTTCGGGGGGGGTACTGAAGCTTTCTTT. Its protein is CASSLFGGGTEAFF.

The chain is built from TRBV20-1 and TRBJ1-6; possibly TRBD1 for D (6 bases). V shed 2 bases and J shed 6 bases, with 8 bases lying between them. There are 13 residues in the CDR3. CDR1 DFQATT and CDR2 SNEGSKA come from the germline V gene (reference sequence). CDR3 amino acids: CSARKGVNSPLHF. In DNA, the CDR3 is TGCAGTGCTAGAAAGGGGGTTAATTCACCCCTCCACTTT.